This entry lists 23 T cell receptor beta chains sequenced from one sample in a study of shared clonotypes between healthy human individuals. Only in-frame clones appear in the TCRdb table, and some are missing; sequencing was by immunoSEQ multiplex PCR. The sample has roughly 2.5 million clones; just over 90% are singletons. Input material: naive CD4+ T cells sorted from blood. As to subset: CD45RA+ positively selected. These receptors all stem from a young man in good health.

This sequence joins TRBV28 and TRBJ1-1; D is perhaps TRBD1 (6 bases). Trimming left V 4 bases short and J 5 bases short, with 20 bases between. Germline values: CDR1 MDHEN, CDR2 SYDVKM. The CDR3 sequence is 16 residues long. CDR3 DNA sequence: TGTGCCAGCAGTTCCTACCCGGGGGGGGCAGGTACTGAAGCTTTCTTT. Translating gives CASSSYPGGAGTEAFF.

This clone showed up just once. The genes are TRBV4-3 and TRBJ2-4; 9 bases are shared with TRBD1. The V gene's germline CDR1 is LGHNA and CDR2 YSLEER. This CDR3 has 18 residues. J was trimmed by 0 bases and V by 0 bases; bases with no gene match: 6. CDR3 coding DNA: TGCGCCAGCAGCCAAGAACGGGACAGGGCTCTAGCCAAAAACATTCAGTACTTC. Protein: CASSQERDRALAKNIQYF.

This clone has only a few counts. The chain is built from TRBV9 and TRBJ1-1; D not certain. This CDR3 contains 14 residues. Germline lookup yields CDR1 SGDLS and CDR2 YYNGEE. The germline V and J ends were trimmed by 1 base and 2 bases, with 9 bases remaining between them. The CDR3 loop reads CASSVRGLNTEAFF. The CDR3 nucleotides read TGTGCCAGCAGCGTACGTGGCCTTAACACTGAAGCTTTCTTT.

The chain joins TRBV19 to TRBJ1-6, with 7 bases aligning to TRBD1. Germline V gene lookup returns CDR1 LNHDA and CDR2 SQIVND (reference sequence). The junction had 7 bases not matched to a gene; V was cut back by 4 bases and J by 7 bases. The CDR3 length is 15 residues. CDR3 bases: TGTGCCAGTAGTACCACAGGGGCAGGGAATTCACCCCTCCACTTT. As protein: CASSTTGAGNSPLHF.

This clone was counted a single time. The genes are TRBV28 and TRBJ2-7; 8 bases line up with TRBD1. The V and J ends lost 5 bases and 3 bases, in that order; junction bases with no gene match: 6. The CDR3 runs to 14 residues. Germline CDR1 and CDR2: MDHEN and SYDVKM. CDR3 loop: CASSPETGVYEQYF. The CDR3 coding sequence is TGTGCCAGCAGTCCCGAGACAGGGGTCTACGAGCAGTACTTC.

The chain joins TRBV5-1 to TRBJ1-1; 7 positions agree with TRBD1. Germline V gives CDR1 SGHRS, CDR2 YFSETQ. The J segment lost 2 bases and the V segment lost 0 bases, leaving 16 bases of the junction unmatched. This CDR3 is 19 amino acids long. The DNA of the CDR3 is TGCGCCAGCAGCTTGGCCGGGGCGACAGGGTTTTGGGGAAACACTGAAGCTTTCTTT. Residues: CASSLAGATGFWGNTEAFF.

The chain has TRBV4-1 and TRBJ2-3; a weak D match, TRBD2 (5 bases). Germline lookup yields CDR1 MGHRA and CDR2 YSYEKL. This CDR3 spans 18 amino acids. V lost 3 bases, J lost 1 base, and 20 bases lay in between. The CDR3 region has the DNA TGCGCCAGCAGCCAGGAGGTAGATGGAGAGGGAGGCACAGATACGCAGTATTTT. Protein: CASSQEVDGEGGTDTQYF.

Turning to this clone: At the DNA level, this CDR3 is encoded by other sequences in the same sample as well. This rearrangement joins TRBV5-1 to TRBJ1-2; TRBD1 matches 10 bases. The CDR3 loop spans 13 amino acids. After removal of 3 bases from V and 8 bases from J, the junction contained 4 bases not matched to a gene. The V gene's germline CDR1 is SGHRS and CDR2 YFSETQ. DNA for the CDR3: TGCGCCAGCAGCTCCGGGACAGGGGTGGGCTACACCTTC. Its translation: CASSSGTGVGYTF.

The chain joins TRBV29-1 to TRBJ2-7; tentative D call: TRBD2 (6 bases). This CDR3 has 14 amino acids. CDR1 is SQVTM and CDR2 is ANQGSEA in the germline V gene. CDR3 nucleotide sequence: TGCTCTCGAACTCCGGAGGGGCCCTCCTACGAGCAGTACTTC. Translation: CSRTPEGPSYEQYF.

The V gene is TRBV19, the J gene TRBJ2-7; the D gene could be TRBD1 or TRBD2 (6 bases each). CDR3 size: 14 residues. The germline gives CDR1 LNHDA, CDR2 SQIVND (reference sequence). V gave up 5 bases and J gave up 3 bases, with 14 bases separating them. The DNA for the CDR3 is TGTGCCAGTAGTGACAGGAGGGTGGGCTACGAGCAGTACTTC. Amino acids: CASSDRRVGYEQYF. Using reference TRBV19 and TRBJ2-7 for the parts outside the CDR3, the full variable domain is DGGITQSPKYLFRKEGQNVTLSCEQNLNHDAMYWYRQDPGQGLRLIYYSQIVNDFQKGDIAEGYSVSREKKESFPLTVTSAQKNPTAFYLCASSDRRVGYEQYFGPGTRLTVT.

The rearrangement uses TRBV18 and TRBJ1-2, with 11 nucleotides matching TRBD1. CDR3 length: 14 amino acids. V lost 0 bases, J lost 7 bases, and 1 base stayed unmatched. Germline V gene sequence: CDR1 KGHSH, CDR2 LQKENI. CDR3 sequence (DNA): TGTGCCAGCTCACCACCGGGACAGGGGGTTGGCTACACCTTC. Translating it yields CASSPPGQGVGYTF.

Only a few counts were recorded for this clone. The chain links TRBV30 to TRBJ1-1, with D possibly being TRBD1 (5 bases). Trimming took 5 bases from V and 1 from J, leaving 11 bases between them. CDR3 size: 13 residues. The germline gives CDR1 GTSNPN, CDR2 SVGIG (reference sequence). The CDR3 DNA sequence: TGTGCCTGGCTGGGGCAGAAGAACACTGAAGCTTTCTTT. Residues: CAWLGQKNTEAFF.

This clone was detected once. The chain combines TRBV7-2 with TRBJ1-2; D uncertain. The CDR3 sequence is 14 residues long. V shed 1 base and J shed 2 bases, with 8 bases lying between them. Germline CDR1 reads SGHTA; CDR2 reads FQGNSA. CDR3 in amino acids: CASSLDWGNYGYTF. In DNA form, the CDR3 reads TGTGCCAGCAGCTTAGATTGGGGAAACTATGGCTACACCTTC.

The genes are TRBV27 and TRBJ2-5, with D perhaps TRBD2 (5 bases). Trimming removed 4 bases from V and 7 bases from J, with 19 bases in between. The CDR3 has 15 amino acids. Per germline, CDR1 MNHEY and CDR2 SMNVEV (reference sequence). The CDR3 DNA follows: TGTGCCAGCAGTTCGGGTCACGGGATCCCCAGGACCCAGTACTTC. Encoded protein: CASSSGHGIPRTQYF.

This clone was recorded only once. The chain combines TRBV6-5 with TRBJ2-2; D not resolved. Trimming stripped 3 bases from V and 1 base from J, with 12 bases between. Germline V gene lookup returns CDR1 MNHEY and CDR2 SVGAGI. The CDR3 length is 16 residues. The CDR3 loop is CASSYLWVGNTGELFF. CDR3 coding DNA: TGTGCCAGCAGTTATCTCTGGGTTGGGAACACCGGGGAGCTGTTTTTT.

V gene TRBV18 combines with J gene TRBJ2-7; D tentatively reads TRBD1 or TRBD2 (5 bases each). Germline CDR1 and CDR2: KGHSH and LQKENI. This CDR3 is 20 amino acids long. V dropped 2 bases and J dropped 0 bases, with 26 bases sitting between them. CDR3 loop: CASSPGTHRTGERSSYEQYF. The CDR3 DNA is TGTGCCAGCTCACCAGGGACCCATCGGACGGGCGAGAGGAGCTCCTACGAGCAGTACTTC. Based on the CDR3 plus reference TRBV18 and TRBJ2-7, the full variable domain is NAGVMQNPRHLVRRRGQEARLRCSPMKGHSHVYWYRQLPEEGLKFMVYLQKENIIDESGMPKERFSAEFPKEGPSILRIQQVVRGDSAAYFCASSPGTHRTGERSSYEQYFGPGTRLTVT.

Here the CDR3 DNA reads TGTGCCAGCTCACCAACAGGGCATGAGCAGTTCTTC. It encodes CASSPTGHEQFF. V and J are TRBV18 and TRBJ2-1; tentative D call: TRBD1 (6 bases). The CDR3 runs 12 residues. V lost 2 bases and J 8 bases, leaving 7 bases between the germline ends. The V gene's germline CDR1 is KGHSH and CDR2 LQKENI.

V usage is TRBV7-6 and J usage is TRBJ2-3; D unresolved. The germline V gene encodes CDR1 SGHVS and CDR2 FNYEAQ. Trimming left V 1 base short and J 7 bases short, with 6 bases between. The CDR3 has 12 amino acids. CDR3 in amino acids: CASSLDRNTQYF. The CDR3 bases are TGTGCCAGCAGCTTAGACAGAAATACGCAGTATTTT.

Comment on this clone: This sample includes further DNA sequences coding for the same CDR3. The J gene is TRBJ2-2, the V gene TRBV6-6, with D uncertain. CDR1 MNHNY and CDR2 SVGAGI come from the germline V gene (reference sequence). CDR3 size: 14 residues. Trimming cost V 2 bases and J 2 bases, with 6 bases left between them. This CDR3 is CASSYGGNTGELFF. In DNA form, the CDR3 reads TGTGCCAGCAGTTACGGCGGCAACACCGGGGAGCTGTTTTTT.

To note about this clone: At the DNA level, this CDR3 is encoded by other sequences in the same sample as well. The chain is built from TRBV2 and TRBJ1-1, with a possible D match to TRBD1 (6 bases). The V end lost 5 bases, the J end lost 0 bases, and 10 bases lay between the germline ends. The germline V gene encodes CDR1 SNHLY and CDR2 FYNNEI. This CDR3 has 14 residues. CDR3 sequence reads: CASSKQGLNTEAFF. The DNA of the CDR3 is TGTGCCAGCAGTAAACAGGGCTTGAACACTGAAGCTTTCTTT. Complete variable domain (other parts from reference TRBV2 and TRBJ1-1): EPEVTQTPSHQVTQMGQEVILRCVPISNHLYFYWYRQILGQKVEFLVSFYNNEISEKSEIFDDQFSVERPDGSNFTLKIRSTKLEDSAMYFCASSKQGLNTEAFFGQGTRLTVV.

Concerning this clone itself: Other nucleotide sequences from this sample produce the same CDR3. In DNA, the CDR3 is TGTGCCAGCAGTTACCGGACTGAGAACACTGAAGCTTTCTTT. This gives the protein CASSYRTENTEAFF. This chain connects TRBV6-5 to TRBJ1-1; no reliable D call. Trimming removed 2 bases from V and 1 base from J, with 8 bases in between. CDR1 and CDR2 (germline): MNHEY, SVGAGI. The CDR3 spans 14 residues.

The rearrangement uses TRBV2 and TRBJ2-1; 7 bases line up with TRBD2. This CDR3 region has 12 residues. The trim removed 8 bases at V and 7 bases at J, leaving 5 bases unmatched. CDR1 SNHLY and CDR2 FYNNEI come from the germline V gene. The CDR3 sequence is CASASGFNEQFF. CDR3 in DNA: TGTGCCAGCGCTAGCGGATTTAATGAGCAGTTCTTC.

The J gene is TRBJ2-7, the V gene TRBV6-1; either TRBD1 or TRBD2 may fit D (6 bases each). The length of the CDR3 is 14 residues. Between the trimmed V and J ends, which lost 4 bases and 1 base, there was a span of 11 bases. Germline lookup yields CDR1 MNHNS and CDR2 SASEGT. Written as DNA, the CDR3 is TGTGCCAGCAGTGTTACAGGGAGGTCCTACGAGCAGTACTTC. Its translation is CASSVTGRSYEQYF.